This T cell receptor beta chain was retrieved from a study of CD8 T cells in ankylosing spondylitis (dated by TCRdb to 2017 to 2019). Describing the broader study: The study profiled T cell receptor beta repertoires in healthy donors and ankylosing spondylitis patients to find disease-linked TCR variants. In total, the full study cohort was made up of some 100 healthy donors and more than 20 ankylosing spondylitis patients. Peripheral blood samples were taken, and synovial fluid was additionally collected from ankylosing spondylitis patients. The investigation overall reported the following: Some TCR beta motif variants had previously been reported in synovial fluid and blood of reactive arthritis patients, which suggested common disease-initiation mechanisms. The disease-linked clones were reported to be significantly enriched in matched synovial fluid samples from ankylosing spondylitis patients. Blood from ankylosing spondylitis patients appeared to be characterized by a TCR beta motif made up of seven or eight highly homologous amino acid variants. The disease-linked clones showed a CD8+ phenotype and occurred at relatively low frequencies in peripheral blood.

In this sample, this clonotype turned up a few times. Its antigen remains undetermined. No clone much larger than this one lies a single base away; base qualities are absent. The sequencer listed for this sample is Illumina HiSeq 2500. Quantitative 5'-RACE with molecular barcodes was the method used to prepare the TCR beta libraries. The paper's data handling went like this. A new computational method, built on a probabilistic model of VDJ rearrangement, was used to identify disease-linked TCR variants. TCRdb trimmed public reads at Q25 via fastp, called clones via MiXCR and kept in-frame beta chains. Every entry covers one CDR3 protein and lists the most common genes and DNA from its rows. Here the V and J calls rest on TCRdb's processing, not on the authors' analysis. A total of around 120,000 distinct CDR3 sequences appear in this sample, roughly an eighth of them only once. The top ten hold about 3% of the sample.

The CDR3 starts with the cysteine, ends with the phenylalanine, and has 15 residues. The entry retains the CDR3 DNA only, 45 bases that are in frame from base 1. CDR1 and CDR2 (MNHNS, SASEGT) derive from the germline V gene. V gives up 6 bases and J gives up 0 bases, and the segment between their germline ends measures 12 bases. This receptor was taken from a female donor with ankylosing spondylitis or in good health (not recorded which). The sequence is built from TRBV6-1 and TRBJ1-5; D gene: possibly TRBD1, on 6 matching bases. The specimen was blood, either unsorted or a sorted T cell fraction (not recorded which). The CDR3 region: CASRPRQDSNQPQHF. The bases are TGTGCCAGCAGGCCAAGACAGGATAGCAATCAGCCCCAGCATTTT.